The 13 T cell receptor beta chains below all came from one sample that was sequenced in a study of a mutant IDH1 vaccine in newly diagnosed glioma. For these receptors, no antigen is known. Generated by immunoSEQ multiplex PCR, the TCRdb table keeps only in-frame clones and is missing some. The sample carries some 29,000 clones, about nine tenths recorded once. Time point reported: week 5, during vaccination. Topical imiquimod was applied with each vaccine dose, which held 300 ug of mutant IDH1 20-mer peptide. Specimen: peripheral blood mononuclear cells (PBMCs), collected from a glioma patient whose treatment included an IDH1 peptide vaccine. The receptor source for this set is a woman aged 35 to 49 with glioma. Some clones in this sample may be carry-over from other donors' samples.

The CDR3 DNA sequence: TGTGCCAGCAGCGCACAGGGGGCATCCGGGGAGACCCAGTACTTC. This sequence encodes CASSAQGASGETQYF. The V and J genes are TRBV5-8 and TRBJ2-5; 9 bases are a match to TRBD1. CDR1 SGHTS and CDR2 YDEGEE come from the germline V gene. This CDR3 region has 15 residues. The trim removed 4 bases at V and 5 bases at J, leaving 9 bases unmatched.

The rearrangement links TRBV9 to TRBJ2-5; 11 nucleotides agree with TRBD2. The CDR3 length is 20 residues. Unmatched junction bases numbered 21, after V lost 4 bases and J lost 4 bases. CDR1 is SGDLS, CDR2 YYNGEE, per germline. The CDR3 nucleotides are TGTGCCAGCAGCACACCCCGGAGGAGTAGCGGGAGGGCCTGGGTAGAGACCCAGTACTTC. Encoded protein: CASSTPRRSSGRAWVETQYF.

The CDR3 region has the DNA TGTGCCAGCAGCGGACAGGGGGGAGATACGCAGTATTTT. Its translation is CASSGQGGDTQYF. J is TRBJ2-3 and V is TRBV6-4; 10 nucleotides align to TRBD1. Germline CDR1 and CDR2: MRHNA and SNTAGT. The CDR3 runs to 13 residues. After removal of 6 bases from V and 5 bases from J, the junction contained 2 bases not matched to a gene.

DNA of the CDR3: TGCGCCAGCAGCTTATTACCACTCCCTGCAACTAATGAAAAACTGTTTTTT. This gives the protein CASSLLPLPATNEKLFF. The rearrangement joins TRBV5-1 to TRBJ1-4; D ambiguous. The CDR3 is made up of 17 amino acids. The V gene lost 2 bases and the J gene lost 0 bases, with 14 bases spanning the gap. From germline, CDR1 is SGHRS and CDR2 YFSETQ.

The chain carries TRBV4-2 and TRBJ2-1; possibly TRBD2 for D (6 bases). This CDR3 is 19 amino acids long. Trimming removed 0 bases at V and 0 bases at J, with 18 bases between. CDR1 and CDR2 (germline): LGHNA, YNFKEQ. For the CDR3, the DNA is TGTGCCAGCAGCCAAGAGTTGGTAGCGGCTAGAAGCTCCTACAATGAGCAGTTCTTC. This sequence encodes CASSQELVAARSSYNEQFF.

The chain is built from TRBV18 and TRBJ2-5, with D unresolved. This CDR3 contains 13 residues. Germline V gene data show CDR1 as KGHSH and CDR2 as LQKENI. Trimming took off 9 bases at V and 1 base at J, with 12 bases between the two ends. CDR3 sequence reads: CASQRNFQETQYF. The DNA of the CDR3 is TGTGCCAGTCAACGGAATTTCCAAGAGACCCAGTACTTC.

The rearrangement joins TRBV27 to TRBJ1-4; tentatively, D is TRBD1 (6 bases). Germline assignment: CDR1 MNHEY and CDR2 SMNVEV (reference sequence). The CDR3 contains 14 residues. Trimming removed 2 bases from V and 8 bases from J, with 12 bases in between. The CDR3 spells CASSLLGAEEKLFF. CDR3 bases: TGTGCCAGCAGTTTACTGGGGGCGGAAGAAAAACTGTTTTTT.

This chain connects TRBV14 to TRBJ1-4, with D possibly being TRBD1 (5 bases). CDR1 is SGHDN and CDR2 is FVKESK in the germline V gene. With 0 bases removed from V and 2 bases from J, the gap between germline ends came to 13 bases. CDR3 length: 17 amino acids. CDR3 loop: CASSQDRDFETNEKLFF. The CDR3 bases are TGTGCCAGCAGCCAAGACAGGGACTTCGAGACTAATGAAAAACTGTTTTTT. Drawing the rest from reference TRBV14 and TRBJ1-4, the complete variable domain is EAGVTQFPSHSVIEKGQTVTLRCDPISGHDNLYWYRRVMGKEIKFLLHFVKESKQDESGMPNNRFLAERTGGTYSTLKVQPAELEDSGVYFCASSQDRDFETNEKLFFGSGTQLSVL.

V is TRBV18 and J is TRBJ1-6; TRBD1 agrees at 9 bases. CDR3 size: 14 residues. CDR1 and CDR2 from the germline V gene are KGHSH and LQKENI. Trimming at V came to 6 bases and at J to 9 bases, leaving 6 bases not matched to a gene. The CDR3 DNA reads TGTGCCAGCTCGGAAGACAGGGGGAGTTCACCCCTCCACTTT. Amino acids: CASSEDRGSSPLHF.

V usage is TRBV5-4 and J usage is TRBJ1-1; TRBD1 matches at 7 bases. The CDR3 sequence is 14 residues long. Per the germline V gene, CDR1 is SGHNT and CDR2 is YYREEE (reference sequence). J gave up 6 bases and V 2 bases, and 7 bases lay outside the gene matches. The CDR3 sequence is CASSFDSGGAEAFF. In DNA form, the CDR3 reads TGTGCCAGCAGCTTCGATTCAGGGGGGGCTGAAGCTTTCTTT.

As regards this clone: At one end the junction does not follow the germline gene, possibly because of a read error. The chain links TRBV18 to TRBJ1-5; no clear D. Germline V gene lookup returns CDR1 KGHSH and CDR2 LQKENI. The length of the CDR3 is 9 residues. The CDR3 DNA is TGTGCCAGCTCACCCCAGCTTGATTTT. The encoded protein is CASSPQLDF.

J is TRBJ1-2 and V is TRBV6-1; no definite D call. V lost 1 base to trimming and J lost 9 bases, with 12 bases between them. The CDR3 covers 13 residues. Germline CDR1 is MNHNS and CDR2 is SASEGT. CDR3 residues: CASSEEIDMRYTF. The CDR3 nucleotides are TGTGCCAGCAGTGAAGAGATTGACATGCGCTACACCTTC.

The sample holds one count of this clone. A junction end diverges from the germline sequence, so it may reflect a read error. V usage is TRBV7-4 and J usage is TRBJ1-2, with 7 bases identical to TRBD1. The germline V gene encodes CDR1 SGHVT and CDR2 SQSDAQ. The CDR3 runs to 12 residues. The chain's CDR3 is CASSFLEGAVLF. The CDR3 region has the DNA TGTGCCAGCAGCTTTCTAGAGGGGGCGGTACTCTTC.